The 24 T cell receptor beta chains below all came from one sample that was sequenced in a study of siplizumab effects on memory and regulatory T cells. The data were produced by immunoSEQ multiplex PCR, yet TCRdb's version contains in-frame clones alone and is incomplete. This table has tens of thousands of clones, approximately 93% appearing once. The specimen sequenced was CD8+ T cells sorted from blood. Receptors originate from a human donor in good health.

This chain joins TRBV4-1 and TRBJ2-3; 11 positions match TRBD2. With 4 bases clipped from V and 2 bases from J, the junction kept 5 bases outside the gene matches. Germline values: CDR1 MGHRA, CDR2 YSYEKL. The CDR3 contains 16 residues. The CDR3 is CASSLGTSGYTDTQYF. DNA of the CDR3: TGCGCCAGCAGCCTTGGGACTAGCGGCTACACAGATACGCAGTATTTT.

This rearrangement joins TRBV19 to TRBJ2-3; perhaps TRBD2 as D (5 bases). CDR1 is LNHDA and CDR2 is SQIVND in the germline V gene (reference sequence). The CDR3 runs to 15 residues. The ends were cut back, 3 bases at V and 2 bases at J, with 12 bases in the middle. CDR3 protein: CASSMRQDSTDTQYF. In nucleotides, the CDR3 is TGTGCCAGTAGTATGAGGCAGGACTCCACAGATACGCAGTATTTT.

The sample holds one count of this clone. The chain uses TRBV15 and TRBJ1-1; D is possibly TRBD1 (6 bases). This CDR3 comprises 13 residues. The germline V gene has CDR1 LNHNV and CDR2 YYDKDF (reference sequence). V lost 9 bases to trimming and J lost 0 bases, with 11 bases between them. The DNA of the CDR3 is TGTGCCACGGGGGACACCATGAACACTGAAGCTTTCTTT. This sequence encodes CATGDTMNTEAFF.

This sequence joins TRBV11-3 and TRBJ1-1, with D unclear. CDR3 length: 12 residues. The germline V and J ends were trimmed by 8 bases and 1 base, with 8 bases remaining between them. The V gene's germline CDR1 is SGHNT and CDR2 YENEEA. The CDR3 loop is CASASGNTEAFF. DNA for the CDR3: TGTGCCAGCGCTTCGGGGAACACTGAAGCTTTCTTT.

The gene calls are TRBV19 and TRBJ2-1; perhaps D is TRBD1 or TRBD2 (6 bases each). The CDR3 length is 13 residues. In germline, CDR1 is LNHDA, CDR2 SQIVND (reference sequence). The V end was cut by 5 bases, the J end by 7 bases, with 12 bases between. The CDR3 DNA reads as TGTGCCAGTAGTTCTCAGGGGAGGAATGAGCAGTTCTTC. Amino acids: CASSSQGRNEQFF.

The chain carries TRBV5-6 and TRBJ1-1; D uncertain. This CDR3 has 12 residues. V lost 3 bases and J lost 1, with 4 bases in between. Germline lookup yields CDR1 SGHDT and CDR2 YYEEEE. The CDR3 reads CASSWGNTEAFF. CDR3 nucleotides: TGTGCCAGCAGCTGGGGGAACACTGAAGCTTTCTTT. The whole variable domain, filled in from reference TRBV5-6 and TRBJ1-1, reads DAGVTQSPTHLIKTRGQQVTLRCSPKSGHDTVSWYQQALGQGPQFIFQYYEEEERQRGNFPDRFSGHQFPNYSSELNVNALLLGDSALYLCASSWGNTEAFFGQGTRLTVV.

The rearrangement joins TRBV10-3 to TRBJ2-6; either TRBD1 or TRBD2 may supply D (7 bases each). Trimming removed 6 bases at V and 2 bases at J, with 11 bases between. In germline, CDR1 is ENHRY, CDR2 SYGVKD. The CDR3 sequence is 15 residues long. The CDR3 spells CAIRGGTAGANVLTF. The CDR3 DNA reads TGTGCCATCAGGGGGGGGACAGCTGGGGCCAACGTCCTGACTTTC.

The rearrangement links TRBV7-9 to TRBJ2-7; D remains ambiguous. Trimming took 6 bases from V and 5 from J, leaving 17 bases between them. The germline gives CDR1 SEHNR, CDR2 FQNEAQ (reference sequence). This CDR3 region has 14 residues. This CDR3 reads CASSDSGKANEQYF. The CDR3 DNA follows: TGTGCCAGCAGTGACTCGGGTAAAGCGAACGAGCAGTACTTC.

The V gene is TRBV7-9, the J gene TRBJ2-7; 10 bases match TRBD2. This CDR3 has 14 residues. Per the germline V gene, CDR1 is SEHNR and CDR2 is FQNEAQ (reference sequence). Trimming took 5 bases from V and 3 from J; bases not matched to a gene: 4. CDR3 in DNA: TGTGCCAGCAGCCCTGGACTAGCGGACTACGAGCAGTACTTC. Translated, it gives CASSPGLADYEQYF.

CDR3 protein: CASSWDSLSNQPQHF. The CDR3 DNA sequence: TGTGCCAGCAGCTGGGACAGCCTGAGCAATCAGCCCCAGCATTTT. This chain links TRBV5-5 with TRBJ1-5, with 7 bases aligning to TRBD1. Per the germline V gene, CDR1 is SGHKS and CDR2 is YYEKEE (reference sequence). Trimming cost V 3 bases and J 1 base; bases outside gene matches: 4. There are 15 residues in the CDR3.

The J gene is TRBJ2-2, the V gene TRBV10-3, with D unclear. Germline lookup yields CDR1 ENHRY and CDR2 SYGVKD. The germline V and J ends were trimmed by 0 bases and 2 bases, with 4 bases remaining between them. The CDR3 has 14 residues. The CDR3 is CAISESLNTGELFF. DNA of the CDR3: TGTGCCATCAGTGAGTCCCTAAACACCGGGGAGCTGTTTTTT.

The chain is built from TRBV19 and TRBJ2-7, with a tentative D call TRBD2 (6 bases). Germline V gene lookup returns CDR1 LNHDA and CDR2 SQIVND (reference sequence). This CDR3 is built from 16 residues. V lost 1 base to trimming and J lost 3 bases, with 16 bases between them. The CDR3 DNA follows: TGTGCCAGTAGTATAGCGGGAGCTCGGTCAAACTACGAGCAGTACTTC. Residues: CASSIAGARSNYEQYF.

The chain recombines TRBV27 with TRBJ2-3; 8 bases match TRBD2. The trim removed 9 bases at V and 4 bases at J, leaving 12 bases unmatched. The germline CDR1 and CDR2 sequences are MNHEY and SMNVEV (reference sequence). This CDR3 spans 15 amino acids. The CDR3 here is CASQEVGGAPDTQYF. CDR3 nucleotides: TGTGCCAGTCAAGAGGTCGGGGGGGCCCCAGATACGCAGTATTTT.

This clone was seen only a few times. The chain has TRBV7-9 and TRBJ1-5; D gene ambiguous. Germline loops: CDR1 SEHNR, CDR2 FQNEAQ (reference sequence). Between the trimmed V and J ends, which lost 5 bases and 5 bases, there was a span of 16 bases. The CDR3 runs to 15 residues. CDR3 bases: TGTGCCAGCAGCCGGGTGGAGGGTACTGATCAGCCCCAGCATTTT. Its translation: CASSRVEGTDQPQHF.

The V call is TRBV7-3, the J call TRBJ1-2; D not certain. V was pared by 1 base and J by 8 bases, with 20 bases between. The CDR3 sequence is 16 residues long. Germline-derived CDR1 and CDR2 are SGHTA and FQGTGA. This CDR3 reads CASSLKGRPQLYGYTF. In nucleotides, the CDR3 is TGTGCCAGCAGCTTAAAGGGCCGGCCACAACTATACGGCTACACCTTC.

In regard to this clone: A junction boundary mismatches the germline segment, possibly from a read error. The V and J genes are TRBV7-7 and TRBJ1-5; no reliable D call. CDR1 and CDR2 (germline): SSHAT, FNYEAQ (reference sequence). The CDR3 loop spans 15 amino acids. The DNA for the CDR3 is TGTGCTAGCACCTTTTTCCCAGGAAACAATCAGCCCCAGCATTTT. Encoded protein: CASTFFPGNNQPQHF.

The chain uses TRBV5-6 and TRBJ2-3; possibly TRBD1 for D (6 bases). Trimming cost V 4 bases and J 6 bases, with 18 bases left between them. Per the germline V gene, CDR1 is SGHDT and CDR2 is YYEEEE. The CDR3 runs to 15 residues. CDR3 region: CASSHTGPSWDTQYF. The DNA of the CDR3 is TGTGCCAGCAGCCATACAGGGCCGTCGTGGGATACGCAGTATTTT.

The V and J genes are TRBV11-3 and TRBJ2-3, with D possibly TRBD2 on 7 matching bases. Per germline, CDR1 SGHNT and CDR2 YENEEA. The CDR3 covers 16 residues. Trimming took 1 base from V and 1 from J, leaving 12 bases between them. The CDR3 loop is CASSLGDGGRTDTQYF. The CDR3 DNA reads TGTGCCAGCAGCTTAGGGGACGGGGGGCGCACAGATACGCAGTATTTT.

In this sample, this clone turned up once. The rearrangement uses TRBV19 and TRBJ2-3, with TRBD2 matching 9 bases. Germline V gene lookup returns CDR1 LNHDA and CDR2 SQIVND (reference sequence). J gave up 0 bases and V 5 bases, and 3 bases lay outside the gene matches. The CDR3 is 15 residues long. The CDR3 loop reads CASSPGLASTDTQYF. The CDR3 DNA reads TGTGCCAGTAGTCCAGGACTAGCGAGCACAGATACGCAGTATTTT.

Here the CDR3 DNA reads TGTGCCAGCAGCTTATCCGGACAGGACTACAATGAGCAGTTCTTC. Its translation: CASSLSGQDYNEQFF. The V gene is TRBV7-3, the J gene TRBJ2-1; 7 nucleotides agree with TRBD1. The V and J ends lost 2 bases and 3 bases, in that order; junction bases with no gene match: 4. CDR1 SGHTA and CDR2 FQGTGA come from the germline V gene. This CDR3 is 15 amino acids long. Combining the CDR3 with reference TRBV7-3 and TRBJ2-1 gives the whole variable domain GAGVSQTPSNKVTEKGKYVELRCDPISGHTALYWYRQSLGQGPEFLIYFQGTGAADDSGLPNDRFFAVRPEGSVSTLKIQRTERGDSAVYLCASSLSGQDYNEQFFGPGTRLTVL.

The chain carries TRBV2 and TRBJ1-1; D uncertain. The V and J ends lost 5 bases and 2 bases respectively, with 9 bases between them. This CDR3 comprises 13 residues. Germline CDR1 is SNHLY and CDR2 is FYNNEI. The DNA of the CDR3 is TGTGCCAGCAGTTTTAAGACCAACACTGAAGCTTTCTTT. Residues: CASSFKTNTEAFF.

The CDR3 nucleotides are TGTGCCAGTAGTATAGGACAGATCGTTTCCTACAATGAGCAGTTCTTC. Its protein is CASSIGQIVSYNEQFF. This chain uses TRBV19 with TRBJ2-1; maybe TRBD1 (5 bases). The germline V gene encodes CDR1 LNHDA and CDR2 SQIVND (reference sequence). V was cut by 1 base and J by 1 base, with 11 bases left in between. This CDR3 is 16 amino acids long. Supplemented by reference TRBV19 and TRBJ2-1, the full variable domain reads DGGITQSPKYLFRKEGQNVTLSCEQNLNHDAMYWYRQDPGQGLRLIYYSQIVNDFQKGDIAEGYSVSREKKESFPLTVTSAQKNPTAFYLCASSIGQIVSYNEQFFGPGTRLTVL.

The chain couples TRBV11-2 to TRBJ2-7; D perhaps matches TRBD2 (5 bases). CDR3 length: 16 amino acids. The V gene's germline CDR1 is SGHAT and CDR2 FQNNGV. V lost 5 bases to trimming and J lost 3 bases, with 20 bases between them. DNA for the CDR3: TGTGCCAGCAGCCCCCCCTTTGAAGCGGCGATCTACGAGCAGTACTTC. Protein product: CASSPPFEAAIYEQYF.

This clone was seen only once. J is TRBJ2-3 and V is TRBV30; D may be TRBD2 (5 bases). This CDR3 contains 14 residues. Germline CDR1 reads GTSNPN; CDR2 reads SVGIG (reference sequence). V shed 0 bases and J shed 1 base, with 8 bases lying between them. The CDR3 bases are TGTGCCTGGAGTGTACTAGACCGCACAGATACGCAGTATTTT. The encoded protein is CAWSVLDRTDTQYF.